A single TCR beta chain is shown here with its context. This entry belongs to a study of Ad26.COV2.S vaccination and SARS-CoV-2 variants. The CDR3 extends over 19 amino acids. The V and J ends lost 0 bases and 2 bases, in that order; junction bases with no gene match: 11. Germline CDR1 and CDR2: SGDLS and YYNGEE. The treatment was: 19 received Ad26.COV2.S at low or high dose, single or two shots; 5 received placebo; per-sample allocation not given. Sample collection was performed on day 63 after the first vaccine or placebo injection. This Boston cohort included adults aged 18-55 years. TCRdb's copy holds only in-frame clones and misses some; the assay was immunoSEQ multiplex PCR. The table shows about 680,000 clones, with about 90% occurring only once.

The TCR sequence derives from a person aged 18 to 59 who received the Ad26.COV2.S COVID-19 vaccine or a placebo. This specimen was peripheral blood, taken in a trial of Ad26.COV2.S vaccine versus placebo. The V gene is TRBV9, the J gene TRBJ2-6; 7 nucleotides agree with TRBD1. As DNA, the CDR3 is TGTGCCAGCAGCGTAGGGAGAGGGACAGCCATTACTGGGGCCAACGTCCTGACTTTC. It encodes CASSVGRGTAITGANVLTF.